This TCR beta chain was sequenced during a study of T cell changes during pregnancy in multiple sclerosis. The V and J ends lost 3 bases and 7 bases respectively, with 15 bases between them. There are 13 residues in the CDR3. The germline gives CDR1 SQVTM, CDR2 ANQGSEA. Produced via immunoSEQ multiplex PCR; TCRdb's table is partial and in-frame only. The sample lists about 48,000 clones, 94% occurring once. Material: CD4+ T cells from peripheral blood mononuclear cells, obtained in the first trimester of pregnancy. The chain links TRBV29-1 to TRBJ1-2; D not resolved. The TCR was taken from a female donor with multiple sclerosis, enrolled in a pregnancy study. The CDR3 DNA follows: TGCAGCGTTGACATCGGGTCGTTCGTTGGCTACACCTTC. Amino acid sequence: CSVDIGSFVGYTF.